The 32 T cell receptor beta chains presented below share a single source sample, sequenced in a study of blood T cell repertoires in COVID-19. The table came from immunoSEQ multiplex PCR; TCRdb's copy has only in-frame clones and leaves some out. Of about 220,000 clones listed, approximately 78% were seen once; the top ten hold roughly 5.5%. The sequenced sample was peripheral blood. All receptors come from a woman between 70 and 85 years old with COVID-19, enrolled during active disease.

J is TRBJ1-1 and V is TRBV9; D gene uncertain. The CDR3 runs to 15 residues. Trimming pared 0 bases from V and 6 bases from J, leaving 15 bases between. Per the germline V gene, CDR1 is SGDLS and CDR2 is YYNGEE. CDR3 DNA sequence: TGTGCCAGCAGCGTAGAGGTAGCAAGTTCGGCTGAAGCTTTCTTT. Translation: CASSVEVASSAEAFF.

The CDR3 is CASSLTGGVETQYF. CDR3 in DNA: TGTGCCAGCAGCTTGACAGGGGGTGTAGAGACCCAGTACTTC. The V gene is TRBV11-2, the J gene TRBJ2-5; 9 bases line up with TRBD1. Germline lookup yields CDR1 SGHAT and CDR2 FQNNGV. CDR3 length: 14 residues. Unmatched junction bases numbered 3, after V lost 3 bases and J lost 4 bases.

CDR3 nucleotide sequence: TGTGCCAGCAGCTTACACCCCGCAGGTATTAATCAGCCCCAGCATTTT. It is translated as CASSLHPAGINQPQHF. The chain couples TRBV7-2 to TRBJ1-5; D remains ambiguous. Germline V gene data show CDR1 as SGHTA and CDR2 as FQGNSA. The V end was cut by 2 bases, the J end by 4 bases, with 15 bases between. The CDR3 extends over 16 amino acids.

A single count supports this clone. This chain uses TRBV19 with TRBJ1-2; possible D gene TRBD1, 6 bases. This CDR3 is 15 amino acids long. Between the trimmed V and J ends, which lost 0 bases and 4 bases, there was a span of 12 bases. Germline V CDR1 and CDR2: LNHDA, SQIVND (reference sequence). The CDR3 loop reads CASSIDLKGVYGYTF. In DNA, the CDR3 is TGTGCCAGTAGTATAGACTTAAAGGGGGTCTATGGCTACACCTTC. Combining the CDR3 with reference TRBV19 and TRBJ1-2 gives the whole variable domain DGGITQSPKYLFRKEGQNVTLSCEQNLNHDAMYWYRQDPGQGLRLIYYSQIVNDFQKGDIAEGYSVSREKKESFPLTVTSAQKNPTAFYLCASSIDLKGVYGYTFGSGTRLTVV.

The genes are TRBV10-1 and TRBJ2-3; possible D gene TRBD2, 5 bases. V lost 10 bases to trimming and J lost 3 bases, with 14 bases between them. The CDR3 consists of 13 residues. Germline V gene data show CDR1 as WNHNN and CDR2 as SYGVQD (reference sequence). CDR3 sequence reads: CAMTGLITDTQYF. CDR3 bases: TGCGCCATGACCGGACTGATTACAGATACGCAGTATTTT.

The chain recombines TRBV27 with TRBJ1-1, with a possible D match to TRBD1 (5 bases). Germline V gene sequence: CDR1 MNHEY, CDR2 SMNVEV (reference sequence). Trimming removed 3 bases from V and 4 bases from J, with 12 bases in between. The CDR3 totals 14 residues. CDR3 DNA: TGTGCCAGCAGTTTGCAGGCGGGGGTCACTGAAGCTTTCTTT. Amino acids: CASSLQAGVTEAFF.

This clone showed up just once. V gene TRBV6-2 or TRBV6-3 combines with J gene TRBJ1-3; D gene ambiguous. The V end lost 4 bases, the J end lost 0 bases, and 10 bases lay between the germline ends. The CDR3 length is 15 residues. Germline lookup yields CDR1 MNHEY and CDR2 SVGEGT. CDR3 region: CASSFGAYSGNTIYF. The CDR3 region has the DNA TGTGCCAGCAGTTTCGGTGCCTACTCTGGAAACACCATATATTTT.

The chain uses TRBV18 and TRBJ1-1; D gene uncertain. The CDR3 runs 13 residues. Looked up from germline, CDR1 is KGHSH and CDR2 is LQKENI. The germline V and J ends were trimmed by 3 bases and 0 bases, with 5 bases remaining between them. This CDR3 is CASSPRVNTEAFF. The CDR3 nucleotides are TGTGCCAGCTCACCGCGCGTGAACACTGAAGCTTTCTTT.

This chain connects TRBV28 to TRBJ2-7, with D possibly being TRBD2 (5 bases). CDR3 length: 14 residues. From germline, CDR1 is MDHEN and CDR2 SYDVKM. V dropped 3 bases and J dropped 1 base, with 10 bases sitting between them. The CDR3 nucleotides are TGTGCCAGCAGTTTGACTACAGTTTCCTACGAGCAGTACTTC. Translation gives CASSLTTVSYEQYF.

CDR3 protein: CASSLRVGLAAFF. CDR3 DNA: TGTGCCAGCAGTTTACGCGTGGGCCTGGCAGCTTTCTTT. V gene TRBV28 combines with J gene TRBJ1-1; D call uncertain. V lost 2 bases to trimming and J lost 10 bases, with 14 bases between them. Germline values: CDR1 MDHEN, CDR2 SYDVKM. The CDR3 covers 13 residues.

V usage is TRBV5-1 and J usage is TRBJ1-1; weak D call: TRBD1 (6 bases). From germline, CDR1 is SGHRS and CDR2 YFSETQ. Trimming removed 0 bases from V and 6 bases from J, with 15 bases in between. The CDR3 consists of 15 residues. The CDR3 DNA is TGCGCCAGCAGCTTGGGGGGGACAACAGTCGCTGAAGCTTTCTTT. It translates to CASSLGGTTVAEAFF.

This clone was picked up many times. This chain uses TRBV5-1 with TRBJ1-4; 9 bases are a match to TRBD1. After removal of 4 bases from V and 3 bases from J, the junction contained 7 bases not matched to a gene. The CDR3 is 16 amino acids. Germline V CDR1 and CDR2: SGHRS, YFSETQ. The CDR3 bases are TGCGCCAGCAGCCCACAGGGGGCAGCAGCTAATGAAAAACTGTTTTTT. Translation: CASSPQGAAANEKLFF.

This clone was detected a few times. The genes are TRBV28 and TRBJ1-1; weak D call: TRBD1 (6 bases). The CDR3 runs to 12 residues. The ends were cut back, 4 bases at V and 8 bases at J, with 11 bases in the middle. The V gene's germline CDR1 is MDHEN and CDR2 SYDVKM. The CDR3 spells CASSSTGREAFF. CDR3 DNA sequence: TGTGCCAGCAGTTCCACAGGGCGCGAAGCTTTCTTT.

This clone was found once. The gene calls are TRBV30 and TRBJ2-1; 8 nucleotides agree with TRBD1. The V segment lost 7 bases and the J segment 8 bases; nucleotides outside the gene matches: 4. The CDR3 has 11 amino acids. Germline V gene data show CDR1 as GTSNPN and CDR2 as SVGIG (reference sequence). CDR3: CAFDRGDEQFF. In DNA form, the CDR3 reads TGTGCCTTTGACAGGGGCGATGAGCAGTTCTTC.

The J gene is TRBJ1-2, the V gene TRBV4-3; possible D gene TRBD1, 6 bases. The V gene's germline CDR1 is LGHNA and CDR2 YSLEER. There are 19 residues in the CDR3. V lost 0 bases and J 3 bases, leaving 23 bases between the germline ends. Here the CDR3 reads CASSQDAQGSRPLYYGYTF. The CDR3 DNA follows: TGCGCCAGCAGCCAAGACGCCCAGGGGTCCAGGCCTCTATACTATGGCTACACCTTC.

V usage is TRBV14 and J usage is TRBJ1-2; D is perhaps TRBD1 (5 bases). Germline V gives CDR1 SGHDN, CDR2 FVKESK. The CDR3 consists of 16 residues. With 2 bases removed from V and 8 bases from J, the gap between germline ends came to 21 bases. The CDR3 spells CASSQQGVQAAIGYTF. The CDR3 DNA sequence: TGTGCCAGCAGCCAACAAGGGGTGCAGGCGGCCATAGGCTACACCTTC. The whole variable domain, filled in from reference TRBV14 and TRBJ1-2, reads EAGVTQFPSHSVIEKGQTVTLRCDPISGHDNLYWYRRVMGKEIKFLLHFVKESKQDESGMPNNRFLAERTGGTYSTLKVQPAELEDSGVYFCASSQQGVQAAIGYTFGSGTRLTVV.

The chain links TRBV4-2 to TRBJ2-7; TRBD1 aligns across 8 bases. This CDR3 is 17 amino acids long. Germline-derived CDR1 and CDR2 are LGHNA and YNFKEQ. V gave up 4 bases and J gave up 5 bases; unmatched junction bases: 16. Here the CDR3 DNA reads TGTGCCAGCAGCCCATCCACTCAGGGGGCTGTGTCCGACGAGCAGTACTTC. Amino acid sequence: CASSPSTQGAVSDEQYF.

The chain recombines TRBV4-2 with TRBJ1-2; D ambiguous. V was trimmed by 0 bases and J by 8 bases, leaving 7 bases between them. The CDR3 consists of 12 residues. Per germline, CDR1 LGHNA and CDR2 YNFKEQ. The CDR3 DNA is TGTGCCAGCAGCCAAGAAAGGAGAGGCTACACCTTC. As protein: CASSQERRGYTF.

The V call is TRBV5-3, the J call TRBJ2-5; tentative D call: TRBD2 (6 bases). TRBV5-3 is an open reading frame whose function is uncertain. CDR3 length: 16 residues. Trimming stripped 4 bases from V and 3 bases from J, with 19 bases between. CDR3 DNA sequence: TGTGCCAGAAGCAACTCCAGGCGGGACGGAGAAGAGACCCAGTACTTC. It encodes CARSNSRRDGEETQYF.

This chain links TRBV5-1 with TRBJ1-1; 7 bases map to TRBD1. This CDR3 is 15 amino acids long. Germline V gene sequence: CDR1 SGHRS, CDR2 YFSETQ. V lost 2 bases and J lost 0; bases outside the gene matches: 4. CDR3 DNA: TGCGCCAGCAGCTTCCAGGGACAGCTGAACACTGAAGCTTTCTTT. Protein sequence: CASSFQGQLNTEAFF.

The V gene is TRBV18, the J gene TRBJ1-2; a weak D match, TRBD1 (5 bases). Germline V gene sequence: CDR1 KGHSH, CDR2 LQKENI. V was trimmed by 1 base and J by 5 bases, leaving 14 bases between them. The CDR3 covers 15 residues. CDR3 in DNA: TGTGCCAGCTCACCACGGGGGGAATCAGGTTATGGCTACACCTTC. It codes for CASSPRGESGYGYTF.

The chain couples TRBV19 to TRBJ1-1, with 11 bases that match TRBD1. V was pared by 3 bases and J by 1 base, with 1 base of the junction left unmatched. The CDR3 contains 15 residues. Germline CDR1 reads LNHDA; CDR2 reads SQIVND (reference sequence). The CDR3: CASSIGQGANTEAFF. The CDR3 DNA reads as TGTGCCAGTAGTATCGGACAGGGGGCGAACACTGAAGCTTTCTTT.

V usage is TRBV19 and J usage is TRBJ1-2; perhaps TRBD1 as D (5 bases). The CDR3 is 15 amino acids. CDR1 and CDR2 (germline): LNHDA, SQIVND (reference sequence). Trimming cost V 5 bases and J 5 bases, with 18 bases left between them. The CDR3 bases are TGTGCCAGTAGTCCGACAGCTCCTAATCCTTATGGCTACACCTTC. Protein sequence: CASSPTAPNPYGYTF.

This chain uses TRBV19 with TRBJ2-3, with 10 nucleotides matching TRBD1. The ends lost 5 bases at V and 2 bases at J; junction bases unmatched: 7. This CDR3 has 16 amino acids. CDR1 and CDR2 from the germline V gene are LNHDA and SQIVND (reference sequence). The CDR3: CASSPLTGGLTDTQYF. The CDR3 DNA is TGTGCCAGTAGTCCCCTGACAGGGGGCCTCACAGATACGCAGTATTTT.

This sequence joins TRBV28 and TRBJ1-6; TRBD1 is a possible D gene (5 bases). Germline assignment: CDR1 MDHEN and CDR2 SYDVKM. The CDR3 loop spans 12 amino acids. V lost 8 bases and J 6 bases, leaving 8 bases between the germline ends. The CDR3 nucleotides read TGTGCCAGCCAGGGTATTAATTCACCCCTCCACTTT. It encodes CASQGINSPLHF. Looking up the rest from reference TRBV28 and TRBJ1-6 gives the full variable domain: DVKVTQSSRYLVKRTGEKVFLECVQDMDHENMFWYRQDPGLGLRLIYFSYDVKMKEKGDIPEGYSVSREKKERFSLILESASTNQTSMYLCASQGINSPLHFGNGTRLTVT.

The chain is built from TRBV6-5 and TRBJ2-3; D is possibly TRBD2 (5 bases). Germline CDR1 and CDR2: MNHEY and SVGAGI. This CDR3 comprises 12 residues. Trimming stripped 6 bases from V and 11 bases from J, with 15 bases between. CDR3 amino acids: CASSPSGRVQYF. CDR3 nucleotides: TGTGCCAGCAGCCCAAGCGGTCGCGTGCAGTATTTT.

This clone has just one count. The rearrangement joins TRBV29-1 to TRBJ1-1; possibly TRBD1 for D (5 bases). Germline V gene sequence: CDR1 SQVTM, CDR2 ANQGSEA. CDR3 length: 13 residues. The V end was cut by 3 bases, the J end by 1 base, with 9 bases between. The DNA of the CDR3 is TGCAGCGTTGAGAAAGACAGGAACACTGAAGCTTTCTTT. This codes for CSVEKDRNTEAFF.

The rearrangement joins TRBV5-1 to TRBJ2-1; 11 bases match TRBD2. V gave up 9 bases and J gave up 9 bases; unmatched junction bases: 11. The CDR3 runs 14 residues. The germline CDR1 and CDR2 sequences are SGHRS and YFSETQ. The CDR3 sequence: CATSPGLAGIEQFF. The CDR3 bases are TGCGCCACCTCTCCCGGACTAGCGGGTATTGAGCAGTTCTTC. The whole variable domain, filled in from reference TRBV5-1 and TRBJ2-1, reads KAGVTQTPRYLIKTRGQQVTLSCSPISGHRSVSWYQQTPGQGLQFLFEYFSETQRNKGNFPGRFSGRQFSNSRSEMNVSTLELGDSALYLCATSPGLAGIEQFFGPGTRLTVL.

The chain uses TRBV6-5 and TRBJ2-5, with D hard to call. The CDR3 is 15 amino acids. Trimming cost V 0 bases and J 2 bases, with 10 bases left between them. CDR1 and CDR2 from the germline V gene are MNHEY and SVGAGI. The DNA for the CDR3 is TGTGCCAGCAGTTACTCGCATAGTGATCAAGAGACCCAGTACTTC. Its translation is CASSYSHSDQETQYF.

The genes are TRBV3-1 (or the pseudogene TRBV3-2) and TRBJ2-7; 7 nucleotides align to TRBD1. The J segment lost 5 bases and the V segment lost 1 base, leaving 5 bases of the junction unmatched. This CDR3 comprises 14 residues. Germline CDR1 LGHDT, CDR2 YNNKEL (reference sequence). As DNA, the CDR3 is TGTGCCAGCAGCCAAGCGGGACAGAGAAACGAGCAGTACTTC. Its protein is CASSQAGQRNEQYF.

V usage is TRBV28 and J usage is TRBJ2-3; 7 positions agree with TRBD1. Unmatched junction bases numbered 9, after V lost 3 bases and J lost 0 bases. The CDR3 sequence is 17 residues long. Germline assignment: CDR1 MDHEN and CDR2 SYDVKM. This CDR3 reads CASSFYGTATSTDTQYF. CDR3 DNA: TGTGCCAGCAGTTTCTACGGGACAGCGACTAGCACAGATACGCAGTATTTT.

This clone appeared a few times. The chain recombines TRBV27 with TRBJ1-1; a weak D match, TRBD1 (5 bases). Germline assignment: CDR1 MNHEY and CDR2 SMNVEV (reference sequence). There are 15 residues in the CDR3. Trimming removed 5 bases from V and 1 base from J, with 14 bases in between. Written as DNA, the CDR3 is TGTGCCAGCAGTCTGGAGGGACGGAAGAACACTGAAGCTTTCTTT. Translating it yields CASSLEGRKNTEAFF.